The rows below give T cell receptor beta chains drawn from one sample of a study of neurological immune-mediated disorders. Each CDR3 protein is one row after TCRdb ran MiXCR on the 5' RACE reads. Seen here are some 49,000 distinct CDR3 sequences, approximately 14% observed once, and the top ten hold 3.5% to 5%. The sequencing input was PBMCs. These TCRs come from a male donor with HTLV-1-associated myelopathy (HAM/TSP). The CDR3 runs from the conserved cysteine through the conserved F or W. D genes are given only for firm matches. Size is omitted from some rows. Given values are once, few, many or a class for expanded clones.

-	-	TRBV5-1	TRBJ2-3	CAGSLSGGGTDTQYF	TGCGCCGGCAGCCTAAGTGGGGGAGGAACAGATACGCAGTATTTT
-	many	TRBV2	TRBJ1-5	CASSVGLDQPQHF	TGTGCCAGCAGTGTAGGGTTAGATCAGCCCCAGCATTTT
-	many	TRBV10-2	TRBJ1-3	CASSGIGRLGNTIYF	TGCGCCAGCAGTGGCATCGGGAGGCTTGGAAACACCATATATTTT
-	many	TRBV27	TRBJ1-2	CASSSQSTGSYGYTF	TGTGCCAGCAGTTCTCAATCAACAGGGTCATATGGCTACACCTTC
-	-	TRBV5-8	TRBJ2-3	CASRRQTDTQYF	TGTGCCAGCAGACGACAGACAGATACGCAGTATTTT
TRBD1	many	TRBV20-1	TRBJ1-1	CSASWPGTGGKAFF	TGCAGTGCTAGTTGGCCTGGGACAGGCGGAAAAGCTTTCTTT
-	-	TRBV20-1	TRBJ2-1	CSAASSPYNEQFF	TGCAGCGCCGCATCCAGCCCCTACAATGAGCAGTTCTTC
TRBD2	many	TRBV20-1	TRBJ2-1	CSANSGGSSYNEQFF	TGCAGTGCTAATAGCGGGGGGAGCTCCTACAATGAGCAGTTCTTC
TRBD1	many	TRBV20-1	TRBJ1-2	CSATGQDTNYGYTF	TGCAGTGCTACAGGACAGGACACTAACTATGGCTACACCTTC
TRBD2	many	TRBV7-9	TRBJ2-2	CASSPGLAGMNTGELFF	TGTGCCAGCAGCCCCGGACTAGCGGGGATGAACACCGGGGAGCTGTTTTTT
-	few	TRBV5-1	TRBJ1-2	CASSLERGTYTF	TGCGCCAGCAGCTTGGAACGGGGCACCTACACCTTC
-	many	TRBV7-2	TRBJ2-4	CASSLVSSVKNIQYF	TGTGCCAGCAGCTTAGTTAGCAGTGTCAAAAACATTCAGTACTTC
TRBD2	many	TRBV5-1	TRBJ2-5	CASSLSTSGGETQYF	TGCGCCAGCAGCTTGTCGACTAGCGGGGGAGAGACCCAGTACTTC
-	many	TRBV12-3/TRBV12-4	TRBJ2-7	CASSLAGLNYEQYF	TGTGCCAGCAGTTTAGCAGGGCTTAACTACGAGCAGTACTTC
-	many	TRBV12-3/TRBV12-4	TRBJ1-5	CASSFGRNQPQHF	TGTGCCAGCAGTTTCGGACGGAATCAGCCCCAGCATTTT
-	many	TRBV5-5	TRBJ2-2	CASSPWGGGTGELFF	TGTGCCAGCAGCCCGTGGGGGGGCGGCACCGGGGAGCTGTTTTTT
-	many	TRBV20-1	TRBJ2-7	CSARHPRGPGEQYF	TGCAGTGCTAGACACCCTAGGGGCCCAGGTGAGCAGTACTTC
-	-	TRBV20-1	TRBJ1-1	CSARTGNTEAFF	TGCAGTGCTAGGACAGGGAACACTGAAGCTTTCTTT
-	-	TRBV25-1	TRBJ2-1	CASSYGSANEQFF	TGTGCCAGCAGTTACGGGAGTGCAAATGAGCAGTTCTTC
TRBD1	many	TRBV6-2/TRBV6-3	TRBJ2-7	CASSDGTGVYEQYF	TGTGCCAGCAGTGACGGGACAGGGGTTTACGAGCAGTACTTC
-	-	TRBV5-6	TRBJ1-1	CANSLMRTLNTEAFF	TGTGCCAACAGCCTGATGAGAACTTTGAACACTGAAGCTTTCTTT
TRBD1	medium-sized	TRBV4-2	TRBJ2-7	CASSLGQGTYEQYF	TGTGCCAGCAGCCTTGGACAGGGGACGTACGAGCAGTACTTC
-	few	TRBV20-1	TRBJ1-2	CSARMGRVYGYTF	TGCAGTGCTAGAATGGGACGGGTCTATGGCTACACCTTC
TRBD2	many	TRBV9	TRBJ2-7	CASSAGLAGYEQYF	TGTGCCAGCAGCGCAGGACTAGCGGGCTACGAGCAGTACTTC
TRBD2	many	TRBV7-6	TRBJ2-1	CASSPAGVYNEQFF	TGTGCCAGCAGCCCCGCGGGGGTTTACAATGAGCAGTTCTTC
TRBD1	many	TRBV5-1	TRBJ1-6	CASSPGQGALSYNSPLHF	TGCGCCAGCAGCCCAGGACAGGGGGCCCTCTCCTATAATTCACCCCTCCACTTT
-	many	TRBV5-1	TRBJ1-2	CASTTSTGKSHGYTF	TGCGCCAGCACCACATCGACGGGGAAGAGTCATGGCTACACCTTC
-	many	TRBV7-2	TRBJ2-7	CASSRPGAEQYF	TGTGCCAGCAGCCGGCCGGGGGCCGAGCAGTACTTC
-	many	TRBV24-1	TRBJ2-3	CATSVDTRSAPQYF	TGTGCCACCAGTGTGGATACTCGATCAGCCCCGCAGTATTTT
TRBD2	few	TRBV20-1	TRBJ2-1	CSARGTSGFNEQFF	TGCAGTGCTAGAGGGACTAGCGGTTTTAATGAGCAGTTCTTC
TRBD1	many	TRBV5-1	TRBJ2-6	CASSTTGAAGANVLTF	TGCGCCAGCAGCACTACAGGGGCCGCTGGGGCCAACGTCCTGACTTTC
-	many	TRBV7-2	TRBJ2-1	CASSGGPNFRNEQFF	TGTGCCAGCAGTGGGGGTCCCAATTTTCGAAATGAGCAGTTCTTC
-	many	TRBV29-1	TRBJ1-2	CSVRGSANYGYTF	TGCAGCGTTCGAGGATCAGCTAACTATGGCTACACCTTC
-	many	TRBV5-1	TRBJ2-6	CASSLWAFSSGANVLTF	TGCGCCAGCAGCTTGTGGGCTTTTAGCTCTGGGGCCAACGTCCTGACTTTC
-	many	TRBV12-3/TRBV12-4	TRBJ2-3	CASRSSETQYF	TGTGCCAGCAGATCTAGCGAGACGCAGTATTTT
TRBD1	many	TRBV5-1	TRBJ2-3	CASSLAPTGAGDTQYF	TGCGCCAGCAGCTTGGCCCCGACAGGGGCTGGAGATACGCAGTATTTT
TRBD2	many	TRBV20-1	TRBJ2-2	CSARDAGGTGELFF	TGCAGTGCTAGAGATGCGGGAGGAACCGGGGAGCTGTTTTTT
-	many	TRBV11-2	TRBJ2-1	CASSLRLLGRGNEQFF	TGTGCCAGCAGCTTACGTCTCCTGGGACGGGGGAATGAGCAGTTCTTC
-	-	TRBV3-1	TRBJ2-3	CASSQGFSTDTQYF	TGTGCCAGCAGCCAAGGGTTCAGCACAGATACGCAGTATTTT
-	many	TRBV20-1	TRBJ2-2	CSARAPRGNTGELFF	TGCAGTGCTAGGGCTCCGCGGGGGAACACCGGGGAGCTGTTTTTT
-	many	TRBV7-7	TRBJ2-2	CASSSGASGELFF	TGTGCTAGCAGCTCAGGCGCGTCCGGGGAGCTGTTTTTT
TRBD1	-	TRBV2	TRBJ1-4	CASNQGAFEKLFF	TGTGCCAGCAATCAGGGGGCATTTGAAAAACTGTTTTTT